The 24 T cell receptor beta chains presented below share a single source sample, sequenced in a study of T cells in localized non-small cell lung cancer. Only in-frame clones appear in the TCRdb table, and some are missing; sequencing was by immunoSEQ multiplex PCR. The data contain 15,000 to 20,000 clones, about four fifths of them singletons. Sequencing used peripheral blood, obtained before any cancer treatment. These receptors came from a male donor at least 60 years old with stage I lung adenocarcinoma.

The chain employs TRBV27 and TRBJ2-7, with TRBD1 matching 9 bases. The CDR3 covers 15 residues. Germline lookup yields CDR1 MNHEY and CDR2 SMNVEV (reference sequence). J gave up 0 bases and V 5 bases, and 5 bases lay outside the gene matches. The CDR3: CASSRGQGSSYEQYF. As DNA, the CDR3 is TGTGCCAGCAGTAGGGGACAGGGAAGCTCCTACGAGCAGTACTTC.

This clone was recorded only once. The gene calls are TRBV11-2 and TRBJ2-2, with a tentative D call TRBD2 (5 bases). Germline CDR1 and CDR2: SGHAT and FQNNGV. The CDR3 extends over 13 amino acids. Trimming stripped 3 bases from V and 3 bases from J, with 5 bases between. CDR3 nucleotide sequence: TGTGCCAGCAGCTTCGGGGACACCGGGGAGCTGTTTTTT. Translation: CASSFGDTGELFF.

The J gene is TRBJ1-2, the V gene TRBV29-1; D is unclear. Germline V gene data show CDR1 as SQVTM and CDR2 as ANQGSEA. V shed 4 bases and J shed 4 bases, with 19 bases lying between them. The CDR3 is 15 amino acids. In DNA form, the CDR3 reads TGCAGCGTTGTTGTGGGCCCGAGCCCTAGCTATGGCTACACCTTC. It specifies CSVVVGPSPSYGYTF.

This sequence joins TRBV30 and TRBJ2-3; TRBD2 might be the D (6 bases). CDR3 size: 14 residues. The V end lost 2 bases, the J end lost 3 bases, and 12 bases lay between the germline ends. The germline V gene has CDR1 GTSNPN and CDR2 SVGIG (reference sequence). Written as DNA, the CDR3 is TGTGCCTGGAGTAGGTCTAGCGCAACAGATACGCAGTATTTT. This codes for CAWSRSSATDTQYF.

The J gene is TRBJ1-2, the V gene TRBV7-2; D is undetermined. Trimming removed 7 bases at V and 1 base at J, with 7 bases between. The CDR3 runs 12 residues. CDR1 is SGHTA, CDR2 FQGNSA, per germline. CDR3 nucleotide sequence: TGTGCCAGCAACCAGGTTAACTATGGCTACACCTTC. Encoded protein: CASNQVNYGYTF.

The chain combines TRBV5-4 with TRBJ2-1; D perhaps matches TRBD1 (6 bases). This CDR3 contains 17 residues. Germline CDR1 SGHNT, CDR2 YYREEE (reference sequence). V dropped 4 bases and J dropped 1 base, with 18 bases sitting between them. The CDR3 DNA sequence: TGTGCCAGCAGCGCCGAACAGGGATATCGTTCCTACAATGAGCAGTTCTTC. Protein sequence: CASSAEQGYRSYNEQFF.

The V and J genes are TRBV2 and TRBJ2-1; no clear D. Per germline, CDR1 SNHLY and CDR2 FYNNEI. The CDR3 has 14 amino acids. V lost 5 bases to trimming and J lost 2 bases, with 10 bases between them. CDR3 sequence: CASSYSAAYNEQFF. Here the CDR3 DNA reads TGTGCCAGCAGTTACTCCGCAGCCTACAATGAGCAGTTCTTC.

This clone has only one observation. The CDR3 DNA follows: TGTGCCAGCAGTTACGGCAGGTTAACCTACGAGCAGTACTTC. This gives the protein CASSYGRLTYEQYF. The J gene is TRBJ2-7, the V gene TRBV6-5; D not resolved. This CDR3 comprises 14 residues. Germline lookup yields CDR1 MNHEY and CDR2 SVGAGI. V was pared by 2 bases and J by 2 bases, with 10 bases between.

V gene TRBV6-1 combines with J gene TRBJ2-1; TRBD2 matches 7 bases. This CDR3 has 13 amino acids. Trimming at V came to 4 bases and at J to 7 bases, leaving 4 bases not matched to a gene. CDR1 is MNHNS and CDR2 is SASEGT in the germline V gene. The CDR3: CASSGGGKNEQFF. CDR3 nucleotides: TGTGCCAGCAGTGGGGGGGGTAAAAATGAGCAGTTCTTC.

The CDR3 loop reads CATSRDAGTGRRFEQFF. In DNA form, the CDR3 reads TGTGCCACCAGCAGAGATGCGGGGACCGGTCGGCGTTTTGAGCAGTTCTTC. V usage is TRBV15 and J usage is TRBJ2-1, with a weak D call TRBD2 (6 bases). CDR1 is LNHNV and CDR2 is YYDKDF in the germline V gene (reference sequence). The CDR3 has 17 amino acids. V lost 0 bases to trimming and J lost 9 bases, with 21 bases between them.

As concerns this clone: The junction shows a germline mismatch at one end, possibly a read error. The chain has TRBV27 and TRBJ2-3; a possible D gene is TRBD2 (6 bases). The CDR3 loop spans 14 amino acids. Germline V gene data show CDR1 as MNHEY and CDR2 as SMNVEV (reference sequence). The CDR3: CASRSLGSLTRSNF. DNA for the CDR3: TGTGCCAGCAGAAGTTTAGGCTCGTTGACTAGATCAAATTTT.

The sample holds one count of this clone. The J gene is TRBJ1-1, the V gene TRBV18; D might be TRBD1 (6 bases). CDR1 KGHSH and CDR2 LQKENI come from the germline V gene. The CDR3 is 15 amino acids. The germline V and J ends were trimmed by 1 base and 1 base, with 10 bases remaining between them. Here the CDR3 DNA reads TGTGCCAGCTCACCACGGCAGGGGTCGAACACTGAAGCTTTCTTT. It translates to CASSPRQGSNTEAFF.

This clone is medium-sized (0.01 to 0.1%) within its sample. This rearrangement joins TRBV2 to TRBJ1-6; TRBD1 matches 7 bases. The germline V gene encodes CDR1 SNHLY and CDR2 FYNNEI. V was pared by 4 bases and J by 7 bases, with 4 bases of the junction left unmatched. This CDR3 is built from 14 residues. As DNA, the CDR3 is TGTGCCAGCAGTGGGGGGACAGCAAATTCACCCCTCCACTTT. Translation: CASSGGTANSPLHF.

The chain employs TRBV10-3 and TRBJ2-3; TRBD2 agrees at 9 bases. Unmatched junction bases numbered 4, after V lost 4 bases and J lost 2 bases. This CDR3 comprises 15 residues. Germline-derived CDR1 and CDR2 are ENHRY and SYGVKD. CDR3 protein: CAISGPSGTTDTQYF. In DNA form, the CDR3 reads TGTGCCATCAGTGGCCCTAGCGGGACCACAGATACGCAGTATTTT.

The V and J genes are TRBV29-1 and TRBJ2-1; no clear D. V was cut by 7 bases and J by 5 bases, with 18 bases left in between. This CDR3 spans 14 amino acids. CDR1 is SQVTM, CDR2 ANQGSEA, per germline. The CDR3 protein is CSAPEPAVNNEQFF. CDR3 sequence (DNA): TGCAGCGCACCCGAGCCGGCGGTAAACAATGAGCAGTTCTTC.

The V gene is TRBV12-5, the J gene TRBJ2-3, with 10 bases identical to TRBD1. Germline V CDR1 and CDR2: LGHNT, FRNRAP. With 3 bases clipped from V and 6 bases from J, the junction kept 6 bases outside the gene matches. The CDR3 is 15 residues long. Here the CDR3 reads CASGFGQGVTDTQYF. The CDR3 nucleotides read TGTGCTAGTGGTTTCGGACAGGGGGTAACGGATACGCAGTATTTT.

The chain uses TRBV2 and TRBJ1-1, with D tentatively TRBD1 (5 bases). Germline V CDR1 and CDR2: SNHLY, FYNNEI. The CDR3 extends over 13 amino acids. The ends were cut back, 10 bases at V and 3 bases at J, with 15 bases in the middle. Here the CDR3 DNA reads TGTGCCACAAAGCGGGGGGTTGACACTGAAGCTTTCTTT. It codes for CATKRGVDTEAFF.

For this clone: This sequence may be a read error, since a much larger clone differs from it by one base. Different DNA sequences within this sample yield the same CDR3. The rearrangement joins TRBV19 to TRBJ1-5; D is perhaps TRBD1 (5 bases). CDR1 and CDR2 from the germline V gene are LNHDA and SQIVND (reference sequence). V was trimmed by 3 bases and J by 4 bases, leaving 16 bases between them. This CDR3 is 16 amino acids long. CDR3 bases: TGTGCCAGTAGTATGGTTCGGGACGGAGGTAATCAGCCCCAGCATTTT. Protein product: CASSMVRDGGNQPQHF.

The chain links TRBV4-2 to TRBJ2-1; 11 bases line up with TRBD2. Trimming removed 0 bases from V and 6 bases from J; junction bases left unmatched: 1. Germline V CDR1 and CDR2: LGHNA, YNFKEQ. The CDR3 loop spans 15 amino acids. The CDR3 coding sequence is TGTGCCAGCAGCCAAGAGGGGACTAGCGGCAATGAGCAGTTCTTC. Protein sequence: CASSQEGTSGNEQFF.

This chain connects TRBV7-2 to TRBJ2-1, with D perhaps matching TRBD2 (8 bases). Germline CDR1 reads SGHTA; CDR2 reads FQGNSA. There are 16 residues in the CDR3. The V gene lost 1 base and the J gene lost 8 bases, with 18 bases spanning the gap. Here the CDR3 DNA reads TGTGCCAGCAGCTTAGTCGCGGGAGGAGGGGGCGATGAGCAGTTCTTC. Amino acids: CASSLVAGGGGDEQFF.

This clone was recorded a few times. V and J are TRBV7-8 and TRBJ2-5, with D possibly being TRBD1 (6 bases). CDR1 SGHVS and CDR2 FQNEAQ come from the germline V gene. This CDR3 region has 13 residues. V was cut by 4 bases and J by 0 bases, with 6 bases left in between. CDR3: CASSSGDQETQYF. In DNA, the CDR3 is TGTGCCAGCAGCTCAGGGGACCAAGAGACCCAGTACTTC. Variable domain in full (rest from reference TRBV7-8 and TRBJ2-5): GAGVSQSPRYKVAKRGQDVALRCDPISGHVSLFWYQQALGQGPEFLTYFQNEAQLDKSGLPSDRFFAERPEGSVSTLKIQRTQQEDSAVYLCASSSGDQETQYFGPGTRLLVL.

The V call is TRBV16, the J call TRBJ1-4, with a possible D match to TRBD1 (5 bases). Germline-derived CDR1 and CDR2 are KGHSY and FQNENV. V was cut by 5 bases and J by 8 bases, with 21 bases left in between. The CDR3 loop spans 16 amino acids. The CDR3: CASSKTRTSLGEKLFF. CDR3 sequence (DNA): TGTGCCAGCAGCAAGACCAGGACATCCTTAGGCGAAAAACTGTTTTTT.

In its sample, this clone was seen once. The rearrangement joins TRBV20-1 to TRBJ2-7; D is ambiguous. Trimming stripped 6 bases from V and 11 bases from J, with 17 bases between. Germline V CDR1 and CDR2: DFQATT, SNEGSKA (reference sequence). The CDR3 is 11 amino acids. As DNA, the CDR3 is TGCAGTGCACCCAGTGCCCTCTTCGAGTACTTC. Translated: CSAPSALFEYF.

The J gene is TRBJ2-4, the V gene TRBV5-4; no definite D call. The CDR3 runs to 15 residues. CDR1 SGHNT and CDR2 YYREEE come from the germline V gene (reference sequence). V gave up 4 bases and J gave up 5 bases, with 16 bases separating them. The CDR3 coding sequence is TGTGCCAGCAGCACCCGACGAGACCCGCAAAACATTCAGTACTTC. Translation: CASSTRRDPQNIQYF. The full variable domain, rest sourced from reference TRBV5-4 and TRBJ2-4, is ETGVTQSPTHLIKTRGQQVTLRCSSQSGHNTVSWYQQALGQGPQFIFQYYREEENGRGNFPPRFSGLQFPNYSSELNVNALELDDSALYLCASSTRRDPQNIQYFGAGTRLSVL.